This paragraph covers one TCR beta chain sequence. Primers: 60 Vbeta forward and 13 Jbeta reverse. TCRdb keeps only in-frame clones here, not all; method: immunoSEQ multiplex PCR. The repertoire holds about 90,000 clones, roughly 79% seen once, with 0.5% to 0.65% in the top ten. This entry belongs to a study of cytomegalovirus exposure and HLA in healthy donors. Looked up from germline, CDR1 is SGDLS and CDR2 is YYNGEE. V was pared by 1 base and J by 0 bases, with 12 bases of the junction left unmatched. The CDR3 has 19 residues. The chain uses TRBV9 and TRBJ2-3; 9 bases match TRBD2. The sequence was obtained from a man aged 30 to 45 in good health and CMV-seronegative. Material for sequencing was PBMCs. Written as DNA, the CDR3 is TGTGCCAGCAGCGTAAACCCTAGCGGGGACCGAGCTAGCACAGATACGCAGTATTTT. This codes for CASSVNPSGDRASTDTQYF.